The rows below give T cell receptor beta chains drawn from one sample of a study of cytomegalovirus exposure and HLA in healthy donors. TCRdb's copy holds only in-frame clones and misses some; the assay was immunoSEQ multiplex PCR. The table records a few hundred thousand clones, around three quarters of them present only once. Sequenced sample: PBMCs. The receptors here all came from a man aged 35-49 years in good health and CMV-seronegative. Each CDR3 is given with its conserved first and last residue. The order of the fields is D gene, clone size, CDR3 length, J gene, V gene, CDR3 DNA, CDR3 protein. D genes are given only for firm matches. Clone size is given for some rows only: seen once, a few or many times, or a class if the clone is expanded.

D gene: NA; clone size: few; CDR3 length: 14; J gene: TRBJ1-1; V gene: TRBV5-4; CDR3 DNA: TGTGCCAGCAGCCGTAGTCGGAGAAACACTGAAGCTTTCTTT; CDR3 protein: CASSRSRRNTEAFF
D gene: NA; clone size: few; CDR3 length: 16; J gene: TRBJ1-4; V gene: TRBV4-3; CDR3 DNA: TGCGCCAGCAGCCAAGTGGGCCAGGGATTGGGTGAAAAACTGTTTTTT; CDR3 protein: CASSQVGQGLGEKLFF
D gene: NA; clone size: NA; CDR3 length: 16; J gene: TRBJ2-4; V gene: TRBV5-1; CDR3 DNA: TGCGCCAGCAGCTTGGACGGCGGCGGAGCCAAAAACATTCAGTACTTC; CDR3 protein: CASSLDGGGAKNIQYF
D gene: NA; clone size: NA; CDR3 length: 13; J gene: TRBJ1-5; V gene: TRBV6-5; CDR3 DNA: TGTGCCAGCAGTACCCAGGGAGGTCAGCCCCAGCATTTT; CDR3 protein: CASSTQGGQPQHF
D gene: NA; clone size: NA; CDR3 length: 15; J gene: TRBJ2-7; V gene: TRBV4-3; CDR3 DNA: TGCGCCAGCAGCCAAGGTGCGGGGACCCCCTACGAGCAGTACTTC; CDR3 protein: CASSQGAGTPYEQYF
D gene: NA; clone size: NA; CDR3 length: 14; J gene: TRBJ1-1; V gene: TRBV18; CDR3 DNA: TGTGCCAGCTCAGGGAGTGGCCGGGACACTGAAGCTTTCTTT; CDR3 protein: CASSGSGRDTEAFF
D gene: NA; clone size: NA; CDR3 length: 13; J gene: TRBJ2-7; V gene: TRBV28; CDR3 DNA: TGTGCCAGCAGTTCGCGCCCTACCTACGAGCAGTACTTC; CDR3 protein: CASSSRPTYEQYF
D gene: NA; clone size: NA; CDR3 length: 12; J gene: TRBJ1-5; V gene: TRBV19; CDR3 DNA: TGTGCCACCAGTCGTGGCAATCAGCCCCAGCATTTT; CDR3 protein: CATSRGNQPQHF
D gene: NA; clone size: NA; CDR3 length: 14; J gene: TRBJ1-1; V gene: TRBV28; CDR3 DNA: TGTGCCAGCAGAGACCCCCCAGGGAACACTGAAGCTTTCTTT; CDR3 protein: CASRDPPGNTEAFF
D gene: NA; clone size: NA; CDR3 length: 17; J gene: TRBJ2-1; V gene: TRBV19; CDR3 DNA: TGTGCCAGTAGTCCACTCCCTTCGGCGGGGTACTACAATGAGCAGTTCTTC; CDR3 protein: CASSPLPSAGYYNEQFF
D gene: NA; clone size: NA; CDR3 length: 15; J gene: TRBJ2-5; V gene: TRBV18; CDR3 DNA: TGTGCCAGCTCCCCCGGCGGATCCTTCTTAGAGACCCAGTACTTC; CDR3 protein: CASSPGGSFLETQYF
D gene: TRBD1; clone size: NA; CDR3 length: 16; J gene: TRBJ1-5; V gene: TRBV4-1; CDR3 DNA: TGCGCCAGCAGCCAAGGACAGGGGGCCGGGAATCAGCCCCAGCATTTT; CDR3 protein: CASSQGQGAGNQPQHF
D gene: TRBD2; clone size: NA; CDR3 length: 16; J gene: TRBJ2-1; V gene: TRBV19; CDR3 DNA: TGTGCCAGTGTTACCCGGGGACTAGCGGGGTACAATGAGCAGTTCTTC; CDR3 protein: CASVTRGLAGYNEQFF
D gene: NA; clone size: NA; CDR3 length: 13; J gene: TRBJ2-1; V gene: TRBV19; CDR3 DNA: TGTGCCAGTAGTAGGGGCATTTACAATGAGCAGTTCTTC; CDR3 protein: CASSRGIYNEQFF
D gene: NA; clone size: NA; CDR3 length: 16; J gene: TRBJ1-5; V gene: TRBV7-6; CDR3 DNA: TGTGCCAGCAGCTCCCGCGCTTACACGGGGAATCAGCCCCAGCATTTT; CDR3 protein: CASSSRAYTGNQPQHF
D gene: NA; clone size: NA; CDR3 length: 14; J gene: TRBJ1-4; V gene: TRBV2; CDR3 DNA: TGTGCCAGCAGCCCCACAGGAGTTAATGAAAAACTGTTTTTT; CDR3 protein: CASSPTGVNEKLFF